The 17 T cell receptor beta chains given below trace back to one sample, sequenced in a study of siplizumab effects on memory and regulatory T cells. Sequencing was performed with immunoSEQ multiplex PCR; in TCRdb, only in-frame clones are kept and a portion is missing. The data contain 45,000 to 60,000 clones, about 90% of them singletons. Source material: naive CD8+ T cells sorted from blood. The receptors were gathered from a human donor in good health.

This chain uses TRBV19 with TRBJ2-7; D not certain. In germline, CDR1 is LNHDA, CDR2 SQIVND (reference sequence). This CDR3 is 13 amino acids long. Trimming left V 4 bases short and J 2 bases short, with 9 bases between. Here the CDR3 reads CASSTQTPYEQYF. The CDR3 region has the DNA TGTGCCAGTAGTACCCAGACTCCCTACGAGCAGTACTTC.

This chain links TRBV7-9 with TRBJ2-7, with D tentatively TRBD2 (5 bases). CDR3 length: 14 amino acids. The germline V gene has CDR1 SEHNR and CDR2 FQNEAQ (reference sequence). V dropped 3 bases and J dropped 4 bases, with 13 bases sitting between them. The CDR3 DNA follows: TGTGCCAGCAGCTTTGCACTAGGACGGTACGAGCAGTACTTC. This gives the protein CASSFALGRYEQYF. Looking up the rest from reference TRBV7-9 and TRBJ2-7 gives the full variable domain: DTGVSQNPRHKITKRGQNVTFRCDPISEHNRLYWYRQTLGQGPEFLTYFQNEAQLEKSRLLSDRFSAERPKGSFSTLEIQRTEQGDSAMYLCASSFALGRYEQYFGPGTRLTVT.

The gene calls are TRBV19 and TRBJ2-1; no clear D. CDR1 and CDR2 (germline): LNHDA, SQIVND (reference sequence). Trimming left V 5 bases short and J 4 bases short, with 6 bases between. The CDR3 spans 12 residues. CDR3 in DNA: TGTGCCAGTAGTGGAACTTACAATGAGCAGTTCTTC. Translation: CASSGTYNEQFF.

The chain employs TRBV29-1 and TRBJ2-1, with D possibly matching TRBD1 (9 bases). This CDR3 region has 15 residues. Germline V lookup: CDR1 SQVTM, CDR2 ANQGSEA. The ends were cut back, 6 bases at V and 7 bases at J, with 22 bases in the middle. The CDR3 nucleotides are TGCAGCGTGGACGGGGGGGACAGGGTTGTAAATGAGCAGTTCTTC. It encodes CSVDGGDRVVNEQFF.

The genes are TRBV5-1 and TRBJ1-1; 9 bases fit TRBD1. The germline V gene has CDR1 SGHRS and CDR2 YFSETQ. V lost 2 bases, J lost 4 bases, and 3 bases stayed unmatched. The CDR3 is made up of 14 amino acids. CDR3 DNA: TGCGCCAGCAGCTTTCCGGACAGGGGCACTGAAGCTTTCTTT. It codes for CASSFPDRGTEAFF.

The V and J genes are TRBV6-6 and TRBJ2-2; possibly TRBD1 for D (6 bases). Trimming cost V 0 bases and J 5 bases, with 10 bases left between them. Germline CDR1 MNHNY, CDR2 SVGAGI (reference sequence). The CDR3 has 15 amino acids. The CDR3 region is CASSYSLGGTGELFF. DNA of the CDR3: TGTGCCAGCAGTTACTCCTTAGGGGGTACCGGGGAGCTGTTTTTT.

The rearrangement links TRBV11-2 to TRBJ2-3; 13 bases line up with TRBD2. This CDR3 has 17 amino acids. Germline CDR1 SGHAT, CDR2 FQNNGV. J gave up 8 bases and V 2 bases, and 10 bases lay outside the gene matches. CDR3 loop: CASSLIGLAGAGGTQYF. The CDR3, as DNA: TGTGCCAGCAGCTTAATTGGACTAGCGGGAGCCGGGGGTACGCAGTATTTT.

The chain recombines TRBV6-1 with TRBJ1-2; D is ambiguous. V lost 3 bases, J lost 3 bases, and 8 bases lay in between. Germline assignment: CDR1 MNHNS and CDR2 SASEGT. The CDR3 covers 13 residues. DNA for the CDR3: TGTGCCAGCAGTGATGCGGGTTACTATGGCTACACCTTC. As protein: CASSDAGYYGYTF.

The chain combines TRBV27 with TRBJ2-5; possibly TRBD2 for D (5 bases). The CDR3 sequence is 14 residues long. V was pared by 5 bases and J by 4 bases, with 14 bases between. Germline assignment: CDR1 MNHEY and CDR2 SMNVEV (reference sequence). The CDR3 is CASSPGVLPETQYF. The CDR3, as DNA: TGTGCCAGCAGTCCCGGGGTGTTGCCAGAGACCCAGTACTTC.

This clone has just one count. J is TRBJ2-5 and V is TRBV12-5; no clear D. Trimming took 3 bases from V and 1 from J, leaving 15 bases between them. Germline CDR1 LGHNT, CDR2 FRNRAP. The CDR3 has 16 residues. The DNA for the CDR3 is TGTGCTAGTGGTTTAGCCTCCAGGTTAGGCCAAGAGACCCAGTACTTC. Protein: CASGLASRLGQETQYF.

The CDR3 bases are TGTGCCAGTAAGACACAGGGGGCCCAGCCCCAGCATTTT. Its translation is CASKTQGAQPQHF. The chain is built from TRBV19 and TRBJ1-5, with 9 positions matching TRBD1. V lost 7 bases and J lost 7; bases outside the gene matches: 5. CDR1 and CDR2 from the germline V gene are LNHDA and SQIVND (reference sequence). The CDR3 runs 13 residues.

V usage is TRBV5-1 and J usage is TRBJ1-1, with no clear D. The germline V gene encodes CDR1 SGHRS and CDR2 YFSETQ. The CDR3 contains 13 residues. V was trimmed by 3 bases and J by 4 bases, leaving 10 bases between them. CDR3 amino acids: CASSSEVSTEAFF. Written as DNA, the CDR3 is TGCGCCAGCAGCTCGGAGGTATCCACTGAAGCTTTCTTT. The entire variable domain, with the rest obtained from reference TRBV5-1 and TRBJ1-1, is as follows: KAGVTQTPRYLIKTRGQQVTLSCSPISGHRSVSWYQQTPGQGLQFLFEYFSETQRNKGNFPGRFSGRQFSNSRSEMNVSTLELGDSALYLCASSSEVSTEAFFGQGTRLTVV.

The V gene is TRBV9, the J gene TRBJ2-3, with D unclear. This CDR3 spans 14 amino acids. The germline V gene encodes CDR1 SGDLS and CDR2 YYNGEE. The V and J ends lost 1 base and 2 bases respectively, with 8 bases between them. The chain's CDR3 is CASSVSGYTDTQYF. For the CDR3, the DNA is TGTGCCAGCAGCGTAAGTGGGTACACAGATACGCAGTATTTT.

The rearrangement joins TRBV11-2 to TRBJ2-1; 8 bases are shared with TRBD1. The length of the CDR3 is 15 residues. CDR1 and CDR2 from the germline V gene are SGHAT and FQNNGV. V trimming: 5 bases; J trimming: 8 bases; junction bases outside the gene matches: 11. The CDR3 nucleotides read TGTGCCAGCAGCCCCCTGACAGGGGTACAGTATGAGCAGTTCTTC. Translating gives CASSPLTGVQYEQFF.

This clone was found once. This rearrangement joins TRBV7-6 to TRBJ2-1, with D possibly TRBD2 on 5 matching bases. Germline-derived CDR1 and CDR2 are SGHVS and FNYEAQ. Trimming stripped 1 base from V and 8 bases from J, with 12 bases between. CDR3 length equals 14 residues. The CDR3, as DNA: TGTGCCAGCAGCTTAGTTCCGGGAAACGATGAGCAGTTCTTC. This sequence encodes CASSLVPGNDEQFF.

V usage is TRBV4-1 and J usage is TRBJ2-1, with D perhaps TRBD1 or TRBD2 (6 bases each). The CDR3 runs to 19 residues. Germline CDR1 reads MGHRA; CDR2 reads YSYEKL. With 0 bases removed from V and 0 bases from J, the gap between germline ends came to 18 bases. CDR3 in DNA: TGCGCCAGCAGCCAAGATATGGGGGGCGGTCTGAGCTCCTACAATGAGCAGTTCTTC. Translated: CASSQDMGGGLSSYNEQFF.

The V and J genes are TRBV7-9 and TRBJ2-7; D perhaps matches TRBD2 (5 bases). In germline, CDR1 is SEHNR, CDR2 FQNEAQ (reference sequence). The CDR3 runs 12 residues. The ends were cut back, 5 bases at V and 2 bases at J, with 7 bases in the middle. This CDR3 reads CASSRGTYEQYF. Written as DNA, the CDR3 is TGTGCCAGCAGCCGGGGAACCTACGAGCAGTACTTC. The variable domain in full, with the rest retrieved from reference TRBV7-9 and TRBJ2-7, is DTGVSQNPRHKITKRGQNVTFRCDPISEHNRLYWYRQTLGQGPEFLTYFQNEAQLEKSRLLSDRFSAERPKGSFSTLEIQRTEQGDSAMYLCASSRGTYEQYFGPGTRLTVT.